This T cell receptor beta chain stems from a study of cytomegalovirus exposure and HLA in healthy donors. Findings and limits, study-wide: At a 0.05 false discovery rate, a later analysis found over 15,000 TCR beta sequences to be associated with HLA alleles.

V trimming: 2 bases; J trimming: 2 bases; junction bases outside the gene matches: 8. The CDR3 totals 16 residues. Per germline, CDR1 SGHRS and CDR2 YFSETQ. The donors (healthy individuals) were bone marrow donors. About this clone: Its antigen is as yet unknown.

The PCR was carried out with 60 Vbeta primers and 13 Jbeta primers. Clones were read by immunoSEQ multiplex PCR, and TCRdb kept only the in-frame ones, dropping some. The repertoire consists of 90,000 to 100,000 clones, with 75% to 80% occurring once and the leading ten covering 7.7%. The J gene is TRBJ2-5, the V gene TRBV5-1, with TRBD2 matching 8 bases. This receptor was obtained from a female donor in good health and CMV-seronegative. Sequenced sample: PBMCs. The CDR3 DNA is TGCGCCAGCAGCTTACCAGCGGGGGCGCTACAAGAGACCCAGTACTTC. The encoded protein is CASSLPAGALQETQYF.